This TCR beta chain derives from a study of blood T cells in healthy people across ages. CDR3 length equals 17 residues. Germline CDR1 MDHEN, CDR2 SYDVKM. V gave up 7 bases and J gave up 5 bases; unmatched junction bases: 13. This clonotype appeared a few times. Through a sample-barcoded 5' primer and a J-beta primer mix, a second PCR was run for 7 to 11 cycles. TCRdb reprocessed the 5' RACE reads via MiXCR and lists one record per CDR3 protein. The sample holds approximately 580,000 distinct CDR3 sequences, approximately 25% seen once. The sample also formed part of further work on T cells of mothers and their children.

Sequenced input: blood. The clonotype originates from a boy between 10 and 17 years old in good health. This chain connects TRBV28 to TRBJ2-1, with 11 positions matching TRBD2. The CDR3 is CASNRPPGLADHNEQFF. The CDR3 bases are TGTGCCAGCAACCGACCCCCGGGACTAGCGGATCACAATGAGCAGTTCTTC.